Reported below is one T cell receptor beta chain. Under the authors' procedure: Estimation of nucleated cell counts was performed using reference gene primer amplification. Only in-frame clones appear in the TCRdb table, and some are missing; sequencing was by immunoSEQ multiplex PCR. D and trimming come from the DNA, and the V and J calls and clone size come from that table. The repertoire holds about 400,000 clones, more than 75% seen once, with 2.5% to 3% in the top ten. The sample originates from a study of blood T cell repertoires in COVID-19. Study summary: Acute and convalescent COVID-19 samples came from the United States, Italy and Spain.

In terms of age and location, participants ranged from roughly 18 to 95 years and lived in about two dozen US areas. Recovery among Cohort 3 donors was established by two negative PCRs, clearance, or symptom resolution. The CDR3 extends over 15 amino acids. V lost 6 bases to trimming and J lost 1 base, with 13 bases between them. The V gene's germline CDR1 is MNHEY and CDR2 SVGAGI. The chain employs TRBV6-5 and TRBJ2-1; D may be TRBD2 (6 bases). The clonotype comes from a woman in her thirties who had recovered from COVID-19. The sequenced sample consisted of PBMCs or T cells enriched from blood (not recorded which). Written as DNA, the CDR3 is TGTGCCAGCAGATTAGCGAGCGGGTCCTACAATGAGCAGTTCTTC. This encodes CASRLASGSYNEQFF.